Listed below are T cell receptor beta chains from one sample, sequenced in a study of T cells in Graves' hyperthyroidism and ophthalmopathy. MiXCR, applied by TCRdb to the multiplex PCR reads, yields one record per CDR3 protein. The sample yields over 300,000 distinct CDR3 sequences, 11% to 15% seen once. Sequencing was carried out using blood. The receptors derive from a woman aged 60-75 years with Graves' hyperthyroidism. Each CDR3 is given with its conserved first and last residue. D genes are given only for firm matches. Expanded clones are given a class, and other clones once, few, many or no size at all.

j_call d_call clone_size v_call cdr3_nt cdr3_aa
TRBJ2-5 . many TRBV3-1 TGTGCCAGCAGGCGGAATCGGGGCGGAACCCTAGAGACCCAGTACTTC CASRRNRGGTLETQYF
TRBJ2-1 . many TRBV11-2 TGTGCCAGCAGCCAGAGCGGGCTCTCCTACAATGAGCAGTTCTTC CASSQSGLSYNEQFF
TRBJ2-1 . many TRBV29-1 TGCAGCGTTGAAGTAGGTGCGGCGAGGCAGTTCTTC CSVEVGAARQFF
TRBJ2-1 TRBD2 . TRBV7-8 TGTGCCAGCACCGTAAGTCAGGGGACTAGCGGAGCCGGTAGGGGCAATGAGCAGTTCTTC CASTVSQGTSGAGRGNEQFF
TRBJ2-7 TRBD1 many TRBV7-9 TGTGCCAGCAGCCAAACAGGGGGCGGCTACGAGCAGTACTTC CASSQTGGGYEQYF
TRBJ1-1 . few TRBV19 TGTGCCAGTACCGCCCCAGGGTCCATGAACACTGAAGCTTTCTTT CASTAPGSMNTEAFF
TRBJ2-7 TRBD2 many TRBV19 TGTGCCAGTAGTACGCGGACTAGCGGGATGAGCTCCTACGAGCAGTACTTC CASSTRTSGMSSYEQYF
TRBJ2-1 . few TRBV20-1 TGCAGTGCTAGAGTCCGATCCGAGCAGTTCTTC CSARVRSEQFF
TRBJ1-2 . . TRBV7-9 TGTGCCAGCAGCTTAACTATGCGGGGGGACAACTATGGCTACACCTTC CASSLTMRGDNYGYTF
TRBJ2-5 TRBD1 many TRBV20-1 TGCAGTGCTAGACAGGGGGTGCAAGAGACCCAGTACTTC CSARQGVQETQYF
TRBJ2-7 . few TRBV2 TGTGCCAGCATGCGTAGCGACACCTACGAGCAGTACTTC CASMRSDTYEQYF
TRBJ2-1 TRBD2 many TRBV20-1 TGCAGTGCTCCAAACACCGGGACTAGCTGGAGCTCCTACAATGAGCAGTTCTTC CSAPNTGTSWSSYNEQFF
TRBJ1-1 . many TRBV10-3 TGTGCCATCAGTGAGGGAAGGGGTGAAGCTTTCTTT CAISEGRGEAFF
TRBJ2-7 . many TRBV9 TGTGCCAGCAGCGTAGCTCCCCGGTGGGTAGCGGAATCCTACGAGCAGTACTTC CASSVAPRWVAESYEQYF
TRBJ2-7 . few TRBV19 TGTGCCACCGCGGCAGGCGCAACCTACGAGCAGTACTTC CATAAGATYEQYF
TRBJ2-7 TRBD1 few TRBV4-1 TGCGCCAGCAGCGAAGACCGGGACAGCTCCTACGAGCAGTACTTC CASSEDRDSSYEQYF
TRBJ2-5 TRBD1 few TRBV7-9 TGTGCCAGCAGCTCCCCGACAGGGAAAAAGTACTTC CASSSPTGKKYF
TRBJ2-5 . . TRBV12-3/TRBV12-4 TGTGCCAGCAGTTTAATCCTAGTCCAAGAGACCCAGTACTTC CASSLILVQETQYF
TRBJ1-2 TRBD1 many TRBV3-1 TGTGCCAGCAGCCAAGATGTGACAGGGGGCGCGAACTATGGCTACACCTTC CASSQDVTGGANYGYTF
TRBJ2-1 TRBD1 . TRBV19 TGTGCCAGTAGTCCCCGGGACAGGGGTTGGAATGAGCAGTTCTTC CASSPRDRGWNEQFF
TRBJ2-3 . many TRBV7-3 TGTGCCAGCAGCGCAAAGGATCCGGGACTAAAAGGAGGGGGCCACACAGATACGCAGTATTTT CASSAKDPGLKGGGHTDTQYF
TRBJ2-3 TRBD1 many TRBV6-1 TGTGCCAGCAGTGAATTGACAGGGGGCACAGATACGCAGTATTTT CASSELTGGTDTQYF
TRBJ2-4 TRBD2 many TRBV11-2 TGTGCCAGCAGCGCCCTAGCGGGAGCGGCCAAAAACATTCAGTACTTC CASSALAGAAKNIQYF
TRBJ2-3 . few TRBV5-1 TGCGCCAGCAGCCCGGATCGGGAGTCAGATACGCAGTATTTT CASSPDRESDTQYF
TRBJ2-3 . many TRBV6-5 TGTGCCAGCAGTTCCAGGGAGATAGATACGCAGTATTTT CASSSREIDTQYF
TRBJ1-5 . many TRBV19 TGTGCCAGTAGCCCCCGCGGCCAGTTCAATCAGCCCCAGCATTTT CASSPRGQFNQPQHF
TRBJ1-5 . few TRBV20-1 TGCAGTGCTAGCCCCGGGTCAGGGGCCCAGCATTTT CSASPGSGAQHF
TRBJ2-7 . many TRBV7-9 TGTGCCAGCAGCTCTACTAGCCCCTTCGGCTACGAGCAGTACTTC CASSSTSPFGYEQYF
TRBJ1-3 TRBD1 many TRBV6-1 TGTGCCAGCAGGGACAGGGGTGCAAACACCATATATTTT CASRDRGANTIYF
TRBJ2-3 TRBD1 many TRBV7-9 TGTGCCAGCAGCTTTCTGACAGGGTCGGGCGATACGCAGTATTTT CASSFLTGSGDTQYF
TRBJ2-5 TRBD2 many TRBV6-1 TGTGCCAGCAGCGGGATTAGCGGGAGTAGCGAGACCCAGTACTTC CASSGISGSSETQYF
TRBJ1-1 . few TRBV24-1 TGTGCCACCAGCCACAGGATGAACACTGAAGCTTTCTTT CATSHRMNTEAFF
TRBJ2-5 TRBD2 . TRBV10-3 TGTGCCATCAGTGAGTCGTCCGGACTAGCGGGAGAAGAGACCCAGTACTTC CAISESSGLAGEETQYF
TRBJ2-1 TRBD2 many TRBV18 TGTGCCAGCTCACCGGGACTAGCGGGATTCTACAATGAGCAGTTCTTC CASSPGLAGFYNEQFF
TRBJ2-2 . few TRBV19 TGTGCCAGTAGTATGTTTTGGCGTGAGGTTGGCGCCGGGGAGCTGTTTTTT CASSMFWREVGAGELFF
TRBJ2-1 TRBD2 . TRBV6-6 TGTGCCAGCAGTTACTCCGGGACTAGCGGGATGAATGAGCAGTTCTTC CASSYSGTSGMNEQFF
TRBJ2-3 TRBD1 . TRBV19 TGTGCCAGTAGTCCCACAGGGGCAGTTAGCACAGATACGCAGTATTTT CASSPTGAVSTDTQYF
TRBJ1-5 . many TRBV2 TGTGCCAGCAGTGGGGGTTGGGATCAGCCCCAGCATTTT CASSGGWDQPQHF
TRBJ1-5 . . TRBV2 TGTGCCAGCAGTTTACACCGGGGAGGAGGCAATCAGCCCCAGCATTTT CASSLHRGGGNQPQHF
TRBJ1-5 . . TRBV28 TGTGCCAGCAGCAACCCCATACCTGGCAATCAGCCCCAGCATTTT CASSNPIPGNQPQHF
TRBJ1-1 . many TRBV7-9 TGTGCCAGCAGCTCCGTCAGGGTTGAGAACACTGAAGCTTTCTTT CASSSVRVENTEAFF
TRBJ2-7 . many TRBV7-9 TGTGCCAGCAGCTTTCGGCAGATTGACGAGCAGTACTTC CASSFRQIDEQYF
TRBJ2-3 . many TRBV2 TGTGCCAGCAGCACCCGGACTATGCCAGATACGCAGTATTTT CASSTRTMPDTQYF
TRBJ2-4 . . TRBV20-1 TGCAGTGCTAGAGTAGTCGGGAACATTCAGTACTTC CSARVVGNIQYF
TRBJ1-1 . many TRBV29-1 TGCAACGTGGCGATGGCTGAAGCTTTCTTT CNVAMAEAFF
TRBJ2-1 . many TRBV4-1 TGCGCCAGCAGCCAAGCCTCAGGATATGAGCAGTTCTTC CASSQASGYEQFF
TRBJ2-5 . few TRBV30 TGTGCCTGGAGTAAAAATCAGGGGACCCAGTACTTC CAWSKNQGTQYF
TRBJ2-1 . many TRBV29-1 TGCAGCGTTGATAGCGGCCAATACAATGAGCAGTTCTTC CSVDSGQYNEQFF